The T cell receptor (beta chain) described here comes from a study of T-cell reconstitution after alpha-beta-depleted transplantation in children. Study-wide results and limits: By one year post-transplant, T-cell counts and diversity largely arose from T cells that were newly produced.

With respect to this clonotype: Its cognate antigen is unknown.

Preparation of the TCRbeta library involved a method that used unique molecular identifiers. TCRdb passed the PCR reads through MiXCR, listing each CDR3 protein once. This sample has fewer than 750,000 distinct CDR3 sequences, with approximately 22% found just once. Germline V gene sequence: CDR1 MNHEY, CDR2 SVGEGT. With 2 bases removed from V and 2 bases from J, the gap between germline ends came to 10 bases. CDR3 length equals 15 residues. This chain connects TRBV6-2 or TRBV6-3 to TRBJ2-1; D is perhaps TRBD2 (6 bases). The starting material was PBMCs, mostly from graft donor cells, obtained 360 days after TCRalphabeta/CD19-depleted stem cell transplant. The TCR was taken from a boy in the first two years of life who had a stem cell transplant for acute myeloid leukemia, so the T cells may come from the graft donor. The CDR3 sequence: CASSYAGKAYNEQFF. The CDR3 nucleotides read TGTGCCAGCAGTTACGCGGGGAAGGCCTACAATGAGCAGTTCTTC.